These 26 T cell receptor beta chains were sequenced from one sample in a study of cytomegalovirus exposure and HLA in healthy donors. Only in-frame clones appear in the TCRdb table, and some are missing; sequencing was by immunoSEQ multiplex PCR. In the table there are some 90,000 clones, around nine tenths of which are singletons. Specimen: PBMCs. The receptors originated from a woman aged 25 to 39 in good health and CMV-seronegative.

The CDR3 nucleotides are TGTGCCAGCAGCTTACGCCCCAGCTCCTACGAGCAGTACTTC. Encoded protein: CASSLRPSSYEQYF. V is TRBV7-3 and J is TRBJ2-7, with unresolved D. This CDR3 has 14 residues. Per the germline V gene, CDR1 is SGHTA and CDR2 is FQGTGA. V dropped 2 bases and J dropped 0 bases, with 8 bases sitting between them.

The chain has TRBV19 and TRBJ2-2; 9 bases agree with TRBD1. With V trimmed by 7 bases and J by 6 bases, 9 bases remained unmatched. The CDR3 has 15 residues. The V gene's germline CDR1 is LNHDA and CDR2 SQIVND (reference sequence). The CDR3, as DNA: TGTGCCAGTAAAGTCGGGACAGGGTTCGCCGGGGAGCTGTTTTTT. Protein: CASKVGTGFAGELFF.

This sequence joins TRBV11-3 and TRBJ1-4; 7 bases fit TRBD1. J gave up 7 bases and V 5 bases, and 7 bases lay outside the gene matches. Germline V lookup: CDR1 SGHNT, CDR2 YENEEA. The CDR3 sequence is 14 residues long. CDR3 protein: CASSRGGFGEKLFF. CDR3 sequence (DNA): TGTGCCAGCAGCCGAGGGGGCTTTGGTGAAAAACTGTTTTTT.

The V and J genes are TRBV6-5 and TRBJ2-1; possible D gene TRBD1, 6 bases. The CDR3 is made up of 14 amino acids. The V end was cut by 1 base, the J end by 7 bases, with 11 bases between. The germline CDR1 and CDR2 sequences are MNHEY and SVGAGI. The CDR3 loop is CASSYYRAANEQFF. CDR3 nucleotides: TGTGCCAGCAGTTACTACAGGGCGGCAAATGAGCAGTTCTTC.

V gene TRBV5-4 combines with J gene TRBJ1-2; D not certain. This CDR3 comprises 14 residues. The V gene's germline CDR1 is SGHNT and CDR2 YYREEE (reference sequence). Trimming shortened V by 0 bases and J by 1 base, and 7 bases separated the two germline ends. Here the CDR3 reads CASSLAGINYGYTF. The CDR3 coding sequence is TGTGCCAGCAGCTTGGCCGGGATTAACTATGGCTACACCTTC.

A few counts support this clone. The rearrangement uses TRBV11-2 and TRBJ1-5; D not certain. Per germline, CDR1 SGHAT and CDR2 FQNNGV. Trimming removed 4 bases at V and 2 bases at J, with 6 bases between. The CDR3 is 13 amino acids. The CDR3 sequence: CASSSGGNQPQHF. CDR3 in DNA: TGTGCCAGCAGCTCCGGGGGCAATCAGCCCCAGCATTTT.

The chain carries TRBV13 and TRBJ2-3; 8 bases line up with TRBD2. The V segment lost 2 bases and the J segment 0 bases; nucleotides outside the gene matches: 4. The CDR3 spans 16 residues. CDR1 is PRHDT and CDR2 is FYEKMQ in the germline V gene (reference sequence). The CDR3 spells CASSLSAGASTDTQYF. CDR3 nucleotide sequence: TGTGCCAGCAGCTTATCAGCGGGGGCTAGCACAGATACGCAGTATTTT.

Comments on this clone: The junction departs from the called germline gene at one end, perhaps through a read error. The chain joins TRBV2 to TRBJ1-3, with 8 bases matching TRBD1. The CDR3 has 12 residues. Germline V gene sequence: CDR1 SNHLY, CDR2 FYNNEI. The CDR3 coding sequence is TGTGCCAGCAGGGCAGACAGGGGACTTCTGGATTTT. Its protein product is CASRADRGLLDF. Looking up the rest from reference TRBV2 and TRBJ1-3 gives the full variable domain: EPEVTQTPSHQVTQMGQEVILRCVPISNHLYFYWYRQILGQKVEFLVSFYNNEISEKSEIFDDQFSVERPDGSNFTLKIRSTKLEDSAMYFCASRADRGLLDFGEGSWLTVV.

This clone has a single count. Here the CDR3 reads CASSDLGGVGYTF. The CDR3 DNA is TGCGCCAGCAGTGACTTGGGGGGGGTTGGCTACACCTTC. The chain is built from TRBV10-2 and TRBJ1-2; perhaps TRBD1 as D (5 bases). This CDR3 contains 13 residues. Trimming stripped 3 bases from V and 7 bases from J, with 12 bases between. Germline lookup yields CDR1 WSHSY and CDR2 SAAADI.

The genes are TRBV6-1 and TRBJ2-5; D remains ambiguous. V was cut by 5 bases and J by 0 bases, with 4 bases left in between. The CDR3 has 12 residues. CDR1 and CDR2 from the germline V gene are MNHNS and SASEGT. The CDR3 DNA follows: TGTGCCAGCAGTATAAACCAAGAGACCCAGTACTTC. Encoded protein: CASSINQETQYF.

J is TRBJ2-5 and V is TRBV5-6; 12 bases agree with TRBD1. Judging by the DNA end, TRBJ2-7 fits better; the J call may be wrong. Germline V gene data show CDR1 as SGHDT and CDR2 as YYEEEE. This CDR3 has 15 amino acids. CDR3 sequence (DNA): TGTGCCAGCAGCTACCGGGACAGGGGGCCGTCCGAGCAGTACTTC. It codes for CASSYRDRGPSEQYF.

There are a few counts of this clone. Other DNA sequences within the sample encode an identical CDR3. The rearrangement links TRBV7-2 to TRBJ2-7; no clear D. V was trimmed by 5 bases and J by 3 bases, leaving 5 bases between them. The CDR3 loop spans 11 amino acids. Germline V gene sequence: CDR1 SGHTA, CDR2 FQGNSA. In nucleotides, the CDR3 is TGTGCCAGCAGCCCCCTCTACGAGCAGTACTTC. It yields the protein CASSPLYEQYF.

V usage is TRBV25-1 and J usage is TRBJ1-6; D gene uncertain. The CDR3 covers 12 residues. In germline, CDR1 is MGHDK, CDR2 SYGVNS. The V end lost 8 bases, the J end lost 7 bases, and 9 bases lay between the germline ends. The CDR3 spells CASSFGNSPLHF. The DNA for the CDR3 is TGTGCCAGCTCATTCGGGAATTCACCCCTCCACTTT.

The V and J genes are TRBV7-6 and TRBJ2-7; TRBD2 might be the D (5 bases). CDR3 length equals 12 residues. From germline, CDR1 is SGHVS and CDR2 FNYEAQ. V gave up 3 bases and J gave up 5 bases, with 8 bases separating them. This CDR3 reads CASSFGVNEQYF. The CDR3 bases are TGTGCCAGCAGCTTCGGGGTGAACGAGCAGTACTTC. The full variable domain, in which reference TRBV7-6 and TRBJ2-7 provide the parts outside the CDR3, is GAGVSQSPRYKVTKRGQDVALRCDPISGHVSLYWYRQALGQGPEFLTYFNYEAQQDKSGLPNDRFSAERPEGSISTLTIQRTEQRDSAMYRCASSFGVNEQYFGPGTRLTVT.

This chain links TRBV7-3 with TRBJ2-2; D is perhaps TRBD2 (5 bases). The CDR3 consists of 14 residues. V was shortened by 1 base and J by 7 bases, with 10 bases between the two germline ends. Germline V gene sequence: CDR1 SGHTA, CDR2 FQGTGA. CDR3 coding DNA: TGTGCCAGCAGCTTAAGTCTAGCTGACGGGGAGCTGTTTTTT. Translated, it gives CASSLSLADGELFF.

The V gene is TRBV5-1, the J gene TRBJ2-7; 7 bases match TRBD2. CDR3 size: 13 residues. V was clipped by 3 bases and J by 3 bases; unmatched bases: 3. Germline CDR1 SGHRS, CDR2 YFSETQ. The CDR3 DNA reads TGCGCCAGCAGCTGGTCGGGGGGCTACGAGCAGTACTTC. It yields the protein CASSWSGGYEQYF.

The CDR3 coding sequence is TGTGCCAGTACCCTGAACCCGGGACAGGGGAATCAGCCCCAGCATTTT. Translating gives CASTLNPGQGNQPQHF. V is TRBV19 and J is TRBJ1-5, with 10 bases aligning to TRBD1. Trimming at V came to 7 bases and at J to 4 bases, leaving 10 bases not matched to a gene. CDR1 and CDR2 from the germline V gene are LNHDA and SQIVND (reference sequence). CDR3 length equals 16 residues.

V and J are TRBV27 and TRBJ2-4, with D possibly being TRBD1 (5 bases). The CDR3 runs 15 residues. Germline V gene data show CDR1 as MNHEY and CDR2 as SMNVEV (reference sequence). Trimming pared 10 bases from V and 0 bases from J, leaving 16 bases between. The CDR3 protein is CATRGTGLAKNIQYF. The CDR3 DNA reads TGTGCCACTAGGGGAACGGGTCTAGCCAAAAACATTCAGTACTTC.

The chain is built from TRBV4-1 and TRBJ2-5, with a possible D match to TRBD2 (7 bases). The V gene's germline CDR1 is MGHRA and CDR2 YSYEKL. This CDR3 is built from 14 residues. Trimming cost V 0 bases and J 4 bases, with 9 bases left between them. The chain's CDR3 is CASSQEGGPETQYF. CDR3 nucleotides: TGCGCCAGCAGCCAAGAGGGGGGGCCAGAGACCCAGTACTTC.

The J gene is TRBJ1-2, the V gene TRBV2, with 7 bases lining up with TRBD1. Trimming removed 7 bases from V and 8 bases from J; junction bases left unmatched: 10. This CDR3 spans 13 amino acids. Germline V gene data show CDR1 as SNHLY and CDR2 as FYNNEI. CDR3 in amino acids: CASNNRQGSGYTF. CDR3 DNA sequence: TGTGCCAGCAATAATAGACAGGGCTCCGGCTACACCTTC. Supplemented by reference TRBV2 and TRBJ1-2, the full variable domain reads EPEVTQTPSHQVTQMGQEVILRCVPISNHLYFYWYRQILGQKVEFLVSFYNNEISEKSEIFDDQFSVERPDGSNFTLKIRSTKLEDSAMYFCASNNRQGSGYTFGSGTRLTVV.

This clone was seen once. J is TRBJ1-3 and V is TRBV7-8; D unresolved. The V and J ends lost 5 bases and 2 bases respectively, with 7 bases between them. CDR1 and CDR2 from the germline V gene are SGHVS and FQNEAQ. The CDR3 totals 13 residues. The CDR3 loop reads CASSLPPGNTIYF. The CDR3 DNA follows: TGTGCCAGCAGCCTCCCTCCTGGAAACACCATATATTTT. The full variable domain, with the rest looked up from reference TRBV7-8 and TRBJ1-3, is GAGVSQSPRYKVAKRGQDVALRCDPISGHVSLFWYQQALGQGPEFLTYFQNEAQLDKSGLPSDRFFAERPEGSVSTLKIQRTQQEDSAVYLCASSLPPGNTIYFGEGSWLTVV.

This clone was recorded only once. The chain joins TRBV29-1 to TRBJ1-1; 7 positions match TRBD1. The V segment lost 6 bases and the J segment 1 base; nucleotides outside the gene matches: 5. Germline-derived CDR1 and CDR2 are SQVTM and ANQGSEA. The CDR3 is 13 amino acids. As DNA, the CDR3 is TGCAGCGTAGCCAGGGGGACGAACACTGAAGCTTTCTTT. It encodes CSVARGTNTEAFF.

The chain links TRBV5-4 to TRBJ2-6, with D tentatively TRBD2 (7 bases). The CDR3 sequence is 17 residues long. The germline CDR1 and CDR2 sequences are SGHNT and YYREEE (reference sequence). Trimming stripped 1 base from V and 3 bases from J, with 14 bases between. The CDR3 reads CASSLKVGGLGANVLTF. CDR3 bases: TGTGCCAGCAGCTTGAAGGTGGGGGGGCTTGGGGCCAACGTCCTGACTTTC. The complete variable domain, with remaining parts taken from reference TRBV5-4 and TRBJ2-6, reads ETGVTQSPTHLIKTRGQQVTLRCSSQSGHNTVSWYQQALGQGPQFIFQYYREEENGRGNFPPRFSGLQFPNYSSELNVNALELDDSALYLCASSLKVGGLGANVLTFGAGSRLTVL.

In this sample, this clone turned up once. The V call is TRBV5-1, the J call TRBJ2-1; 13 nucleotides align to TRBD2. With 2 bases clipped from V and 9 bases from J, the junction kept 20 bases outside the gene matches. This CDR3 spans 20 amino acids. Germline values: CDR1 SGHRS, CDR2 YFSETQ. In DNA, the CDR3 is TGCGCCAGCAGCTTCTGGGGCCGGACTAGCGGGAGTGATGGAGATGGTGAGCAGTTCTTC. Its translation is CASSFWGRTSGSDGDGEQFF.

This sequence joins TRBV6-5 and TRBJ2-5, with a weak D call TRBD2 (5 bases). This CDR3 comprises 14 residues. Germline V gene data show CDR1 as MNHEY and CDR2 as SVGAGI. V was shortened by 6 bases and J by 5 bases, with 16 bases between the two germline ends. The CDR3 bases are TGTGCCAGCAGCCAAAGACCGGAGGTGGAGACCCAGTACTTC. The encoded protein is CASSQRPEVETQYF.

The chain is built from TRBV7-9 and TRBJ1-1, with 10 positions matching TRBD1. CDR1 and CDR2 (germline): SEHNR, FQNEAQ (reference sequence). This CDR3 has 14 residues. V trimming: 4 bases; J trimming: 6 bases; junction bases outside the gene matches: 5. In nucleotides, the CDR3 is TGTGCCAGCAGCTCCCGGACAGGGGGAGCTGAAGCTTTCTTT. Amino acids: CASSSRTGGAEAFF.